This entry lists 21 T cell receptor beta chains sequenced from one sample in a study of shared clonotypes between healthy human individuals. Generated by immunoSEQ multiplex PCR, the TCRdb table keeps only in-frame clones and is missing some. The data contain about 2 million clones, roughly 95% of them singletons. Naive CD8 cells were CD45RO-negative, positively selected for CCR7, excluding terminally differentiated effector memory CD45RA+ cells. Sequenced: naive CD8+ T cells sorted from blood. The receptor set was obtained from a young man in good health.

J is TRBJ1-2 and V is TRBV30; D call uncertain. Trimming left V 2 bases short and J 3 bases short, with 13 bases between. Germline lookup yields CDR1 GTSNPN and CDR2 SVGIG (reference sequence). CDR3 length: 14 residues. CDR3 bases: TGTGCCTGGAGTTTGCCGAAGCTTTACTATGGCTACACCTTC. This encodes CAWSLPKLYYGYTF.

CDR3: CASSYSEGTNTEAFF. The CDR3 coding sequence is TGTGCCAGCAGTTACTCGGAGGGAACGAACACTGAAGCTTTCTTT. The V gene is TRBV6-5, the J gene TRBJ1-1, with D uncertain. Germline values: CDR1 MNHEY, CDR2 SVGAGI. The CDR3 has 15 residues. Trimming left V 0 bases short and J 1 base short, with 9 bases between.

V usage is TRBV7-6 and J usage is TRBJ1-1; the D is unclear. Deletions cut 4 bases from V and 1 base from J, with 10 bases between. Per the germline V gene, CDR1 is SGHVS and CDR2 is FNYEAQ. The CDR3 covers 14 residues. The CDR3 reads CASSSSGGNTEAFF. Here the CDR3 DNA reads TGTGCCAGCAGCTCCAGCGGAGGGAACACTGAAGCTTTCTTT.

The rearrangement uses TRBV7-9 and TRBJ2-5, with TRBD2 identical over 9 bases. The CDR3 runs to 15 residues. The junction had 7 bases not matched to a gene; V was cut back by 5 bases and J by 3 bases. Germline V gene data show CDR1 as SEHNR and CDR2 as FQNEAQ (reference sequence). In DNA form, the CDR3 reads TGTGCCAGCAGCCCACCTAGCGGGGCTAAAGAGACCCAGTACTTC. This sequence encodes CASSPPSGAKETQYF.

The chain links TRBV9 to TRBJ2-7; 7 nucleotides line up with TRBD1. This CDR3 comprises 14 residues. The V segment lost 3 bases and the J segment 3 bases; nucleotides outside the gene matches: 6. CDR1 is SGDLS, CDR2 YYNGEE, per germline. CDR3 sequence reads: CASSATTGHYEQYF. The CDR3 coding sequence is TGTGCCAGCAGCGCCACGACAGGGCACTACGAGCAGTACTTC.

This chain uses TRBV30 with TRBJ2-2; 10 bases are a match to TRBD2. Losses at the gene ends were 4 bases for V and 6 bases for J; bases not matched to a gene: 2. CDR3 length: 13 amino acids. Germline V lookup: CDR1 GTSNPN, CDR2 SVGIG (reference sequence). CDR3 DNA sequence: TGTGCCTGGACTAGCGGGAGCCCCGGGGAGCTGTTTTTT. Translating gives CAWTSGSPGELFF.

The chain is built from TRBV5-1 and TRBJ2-5; 7 bases line up with TRBD2. The CDR3 consists of 15 residues. V lost 0 bases and J lost 3; bases outside the gene matches: 5. Germline V gene data show CDR1 as SGHRS and CDR2 as YFSETQ. CDR3 DNA sequence: TGCGCCAGCAGCTTGGTTGGGGACTATAAAGAGACCCAGTACTTC. It yields the protein CASSLVGDYKETQYF.

This sequence joins TRBV5-8 and TRBJ1-2; D gene uncertain. The germline V gene encodes CDR1 SGHTS and CDR2 YDEGEE. The CDR3 loop spans 12 amino acids. Trimming pared 5 bases from V and 6 bases from J, leaving 11 bases between. CDR3 protein: CASSLGWNGYTF. CDR3 DNA: TGTGCCAGCAGTCTTGGGTGGAATGGCTACACCTTC.

V gene TRBV30 combines with J gene TRBJ1-5; perhaps TRBD1 as D (5 bases). Looked up from germline, CDR1 is GTSNPN and CDR2 is SVGIG (reference sequence). The CDR3 is 13 amino acids. With 1 base removed from V and 5 bases from J, the gap between germline ends came to 9 bases. CDR3 sequence reads: CAWSEGIDQPQHF. The CDR3 DNA follows: TGTGCCTGGAGTGAGGGGATAGATCAGCCCCAGCATTTT.

Details on this clone: Additional DNA sequences in this sample encode the identical CDR3. This sequence joins TRBV29-1 and TRBJ1-1, with 7 bases that match TRBD1. This CDR3 is built from 12 residues. J lost 1 base, V lost 6 bases, and 2 bases had no gene match. Germline loops: CDR1 SQVTM, CDR2 ANQGSEA. CDR3: CSVDRANTEAFF. The CDR3 DNA reads as TGCAGCGTAGACAGGGCGAACACTGAAGCTTTCTTT.

This chain joins TRBV12-5 and TRBJ2-5, with 7 bases fitting TRBD2. Germline V gene data show CDR1 as LGHNT and CDR2 as FRNRAP. The CDR3 loop spans 15 amino acids. After removal of 1 base from V and 1 base from J, the junction contained 3 bases not matched to a gene. The CDR3, as DNA: TGTGCTAGTGGTTTGGGTACTAGCGCCCAAGAGACCCAGTACTTC. Its translation: CASGLGTSAQETQYF.

The J gene is TRBJ1-2, the V gene TRBV30; D not certain. Germline values: CDR1 GTSNPN, CDR2 SVGIG (reference sequence). CDR3 size: 11 residues. The ends were cut back, 2 bases at V and 7 bases at J, with 8 bases in the middle. CDR3 amino acids: CAWSLGTGYTF. The CDR3 nucleotides are TGTGCCTGGAGTCTGGGAACTGGCTACACCTTC.

V usage is TRBV7-9 and J usage is TRBJ2-7; 9 bases match TRBD2. This CDR3 is 15 amino acids long. Germline loops: CDR1 SEHNR, CDR2 FQNEAQ (reference sequence). The junction had 8 bases not matched to a gene; V was cut back by 5 bases and J by 3 bases. CDR3 sequence reads: CASSKASGEVYEQYF. DNA of the CDR3: TGTGCCAGCAGCAAAGCTAGCGGGGAGGTCTACGAGCAGTACTTC.

The chain couples TRBV7-9 to TRBJ2-2; 7 bases map to TRBD1. J was trimmed by 1 base and V by 5 bases; bases with no gene match: 7. This CDR3 is 16 amino acids long. Germline values: CDR1 SEHNR, CDR2 FQNEAQ (reference sequence). The CDR3 protein is CASSPSGTENTGELFF. CDR3 in DNA: TGTGCCAGCAGCCCGTCCGGGACAGAGAACACCGGGGAGCTGTTTTTT.

The chain employs TRBV29-1 and TRBJ1-3; a possible D gene is TRBD1 (5 bases). V was trimmed by 4 bases and J by 4 bases, leaving 5 bases between them. Germline assignment: CDR1 SQVTM and CDR2 ANQGSEA. The CDR3 consists of 11 residues. CDR3 in amino acids: CSVGTGNTIYF. The CDR3 region has the DNA TGCAGCGTTGGGACAGGAAACACCATATATTTT.

This chain links TRBV27 with TRBJ1-6, with D uncertain. The CDR3 contains 12 residues. V shed 6 bases and J shed 6 bases, with 6 bases lying between them. Germline assignment: CDR1 MNHEY and CDR2 SMNVEV (reference sequence). The CDR3: CASSQVNSPLHF. In DNA form, the CDR3 reads TGTGCCAGCAGCCAGGTTAATTCACCCCTCCACTTT.

This clone was recorded only once. The CDR3 region is CASSQDTGSNNEQFF. CDR3 bases: TGCGCCAGCAGCCAAGATACCGGTTCCAACAATGAGCAGTTCTTC. V usage is TRBV4-1 and J usage is TRBJ2-1; D remains ambiguous. This CDR3 spans 15 amino acids. CDR1 is MGHRA and CDR2 is YSYEKL in the germline V gene. Trimming stripped 0 bases from V and 5 bases from J, with 11 bases between.

The rearrangement joins TRBV5-6 to TRBJ2-1, with D unclear. CDR3 length: 16 amino acids. The V end was cut by 0 bases, the J end by 1 base, with 11 bases between. Germline CDR1 reads SGHDT; CDR2 reads YYEEEE. The CDR3 bases are TGTGCCAGCAGCTTGGACAGTTTTCGGTCCTACAATGAGCAGTTCTTC. This encodes CASSLDSFRSYNEQFF.

The gene calls are TRBV4-3 and TRBJ2-7; weak D call: TRBD1 (6 bases). The CDR3 is made up of 15 amino acids. Per the germline V gene, CDR1 is LGHNA and CDR2 is YSLEER. V was cut by 0 bases and J by 7 bases, with 16 bases left in between. The CDR3 nucleotides are TGCGCCAGCAGCCAAGATGGCCCCCCAGGGGCAGAGCAGTACTTC. This sequence encodes CASSQDGPPGAEQYF.

The chain employs TRBV7-9 and TRBJ2-1; 9 nucleotides line up with TRBD1. Germline CDR1 reads SEHNR; CDR2 reads FQNEAQ (reference sequence). The CDR3 is 16 residues long. V shed 4 bases, J shed 8 bases, and the junction held 12 bases outside the gene matches. The CDR3 region is CASSYQPGQGIDEQFF. CDR3 DNA: TGTGCCAGCAGCTATCAACCGGGACAGGGAATCGATGAGCAGTTCTTC.

CDR3 loop: CAWSLALPWGGTNEKLFF. The CDR3 region has the DNA TGTGCCTGGAGTCTGGCTTTACCTTGGGGGGGAACTAATGAAAAACTGTTTTTT. This rearrangement joins TRBV30 to TRBJ1-4; possibly TRBD1 for D (5 bases). The CDR3 length is 18 residues. Germline CDR1 and CDR2: GTSNPN and SVGIG (reference sequence). V was cut by 2 bases and J by 1 base, with 20 bases left in between.